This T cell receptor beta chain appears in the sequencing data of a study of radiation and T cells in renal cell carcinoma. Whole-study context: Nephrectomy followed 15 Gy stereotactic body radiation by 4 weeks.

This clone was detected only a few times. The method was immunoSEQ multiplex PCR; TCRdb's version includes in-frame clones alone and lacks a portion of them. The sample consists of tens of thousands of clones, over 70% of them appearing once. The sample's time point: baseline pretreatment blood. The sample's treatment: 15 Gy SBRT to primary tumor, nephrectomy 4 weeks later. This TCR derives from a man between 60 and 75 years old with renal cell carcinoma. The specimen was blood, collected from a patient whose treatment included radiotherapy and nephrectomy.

The DNA for the CDR3 is TGTGCCAGTAGTATAGTGAGGGGGACTGAAGCTTTCTTT. Translating it yields CASSIVRGTEAFF. The chain has TRBV19 and TRBJ1-1; possible D gene TRBD1, 6 bases. Germline CDR1 LNHDA, CDR2 SQIVND (reference sequence). The CDR3 has 13 residues. V was trimmed by 1 base and J by 5 bases, leaving 8 bases between them. Using reference TRBV19 and TRBJ1-1 for the parts outside the CDR3, the full variable domain is DGGITQSPKYLFRKEGQNVTLSCEQNLNHDAMYWYRQDPGQGLRLIYYSQIVNDFQKGDIAEGYSVSREKKESFPLTVTSAQKNPTAFYLCASSIVRGTEAFFGQGTRLTVV.